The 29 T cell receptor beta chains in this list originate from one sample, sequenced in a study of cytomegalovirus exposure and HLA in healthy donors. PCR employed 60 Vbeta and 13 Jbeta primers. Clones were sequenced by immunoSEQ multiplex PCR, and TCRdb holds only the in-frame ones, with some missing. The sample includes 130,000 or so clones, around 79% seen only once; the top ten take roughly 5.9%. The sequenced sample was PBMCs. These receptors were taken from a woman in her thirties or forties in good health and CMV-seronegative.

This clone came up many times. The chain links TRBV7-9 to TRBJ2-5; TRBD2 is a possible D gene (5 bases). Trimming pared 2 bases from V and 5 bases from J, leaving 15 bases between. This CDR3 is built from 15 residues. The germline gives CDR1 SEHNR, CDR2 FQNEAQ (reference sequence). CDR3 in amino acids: CASSLFPTGKETQYF. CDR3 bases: TGTGCCAGCAGCTTATTCCCTACCGGGAAGGAGACCCAGTACTTC.

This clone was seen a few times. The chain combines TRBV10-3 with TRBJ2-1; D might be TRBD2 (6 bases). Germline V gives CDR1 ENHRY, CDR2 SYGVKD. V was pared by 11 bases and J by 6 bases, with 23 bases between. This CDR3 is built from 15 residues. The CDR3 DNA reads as TGTGCCTCCCAGTCGGGTAGCGGAGACCCCAATGAGCAGTTCTTC. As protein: CASQSGSGDPNEQFF.

The CDR3 is CASSPRTGELFF. The CDR3 DNA reads TGTGCCAGCTCACCCCGGACCGGGGAGCTGTTTTTT. The rearrangement links TRBV18 to TRBJ2-2; D is unresolved. V dropped 3 bases and J dropped 5 bases, with 4 bases sitting between them. The CDR3 runs 12 residues. Germline V gene lookup returns CDR1 KGHSH and CDR2 LQKENI.

The CDR3 DNA reads TGCGCCAGCAGCCAAGATTTTCGGGATTCCGGGTCCGGGCAAGAAGCTTTCTTT. It is translated as CASSQDFRDSGSGQEAFF. The chain couples TRBV4-3 to TRBJ1-1; D call uncertain. The CDR3 contains 18 residues. Germline assignment: CDR1 LGHNA and CDR2 YSLEER. Between the trimmed V and J ends, which lost 0 bases and 8 bases, there was a span of 25 bases.

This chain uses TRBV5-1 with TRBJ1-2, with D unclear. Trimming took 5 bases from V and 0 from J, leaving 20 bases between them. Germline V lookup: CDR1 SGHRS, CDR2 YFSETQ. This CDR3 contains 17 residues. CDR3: CASRSQASTASNYGYTF. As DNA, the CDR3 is TGCGCCAGCAGATCACAAGCTTCAACAGCTTCTAACTATGGCTACACCTTC. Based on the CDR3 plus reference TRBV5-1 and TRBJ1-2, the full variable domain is KAGVTQTPRYLIKTRGQQVTLSCSPISGHRSVSWYQQTPGQGLQFLFEYFSETQRNKGNFPGRFSGRQFSNSRSEMNVSTLELGDSALYLCASRSQASTASNYGYTFGSGTRLTVV.

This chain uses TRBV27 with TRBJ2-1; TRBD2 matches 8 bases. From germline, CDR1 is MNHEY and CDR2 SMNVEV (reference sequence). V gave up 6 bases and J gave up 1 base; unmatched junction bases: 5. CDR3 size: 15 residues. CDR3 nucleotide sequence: TGTGCCAGCAGGATACTAGCGGAATCCTACAATGAGCAGTTCTTC. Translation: CASRILAESYNEQFF.

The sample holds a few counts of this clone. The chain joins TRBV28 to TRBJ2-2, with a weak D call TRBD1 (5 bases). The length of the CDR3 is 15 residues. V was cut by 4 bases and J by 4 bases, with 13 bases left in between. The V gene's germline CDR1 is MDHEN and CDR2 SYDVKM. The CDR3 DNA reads TGTGCCAGCAGTTCAGCCAGGGTCGCCACCGGGGAGCTGTTTTTT. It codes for CASSSARVATGELFF.

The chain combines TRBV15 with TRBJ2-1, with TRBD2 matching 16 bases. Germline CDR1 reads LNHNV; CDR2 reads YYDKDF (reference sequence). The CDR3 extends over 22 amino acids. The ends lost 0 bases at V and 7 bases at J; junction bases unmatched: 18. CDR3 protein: CATSRDLLVKGLAGGPENEQFF. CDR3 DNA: TGTGCCACCAGCAGAGATCTTCTCGTCAAGGGACTAGCGGGAGGGCCGGAGAATGAGCAGTTCTTC.

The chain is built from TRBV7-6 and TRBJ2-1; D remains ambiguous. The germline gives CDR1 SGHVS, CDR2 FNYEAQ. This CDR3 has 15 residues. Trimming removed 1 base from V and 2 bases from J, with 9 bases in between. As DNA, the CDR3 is TGTGCCAGCAGCTTAGGTTATAGCACCTACAATGAGCAGTTCTTC. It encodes CASSLGYSTYNEQFF.

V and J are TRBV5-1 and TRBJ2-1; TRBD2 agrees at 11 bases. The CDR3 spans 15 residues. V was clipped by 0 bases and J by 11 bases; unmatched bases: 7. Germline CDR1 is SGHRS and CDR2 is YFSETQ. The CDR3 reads CASSLAGLAGGKQFF. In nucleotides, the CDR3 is TGCGCCAGCAGCTTGGCCGGACTAGCGGGCGGGAAGCAGTTCTTC.

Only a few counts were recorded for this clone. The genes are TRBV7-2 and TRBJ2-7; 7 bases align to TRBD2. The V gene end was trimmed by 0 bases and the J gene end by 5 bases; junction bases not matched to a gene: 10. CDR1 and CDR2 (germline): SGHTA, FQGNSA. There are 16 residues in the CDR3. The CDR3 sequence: CASSLAGSLAVNEQYF. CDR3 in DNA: TGTGCCAGCAGCTTAGCGGGAAGTCTAGCGGTAAACGAGCAGTACTTC.

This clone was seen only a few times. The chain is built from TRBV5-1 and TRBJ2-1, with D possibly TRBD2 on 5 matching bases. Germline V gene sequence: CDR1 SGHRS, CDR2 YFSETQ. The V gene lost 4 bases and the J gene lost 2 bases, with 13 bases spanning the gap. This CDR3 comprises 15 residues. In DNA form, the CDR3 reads TGCGCCAGCAGCCTCACCGAGGGAGCCTACAATGAGCAGTTCTTC. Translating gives CASSLTEGAYNEQFF.

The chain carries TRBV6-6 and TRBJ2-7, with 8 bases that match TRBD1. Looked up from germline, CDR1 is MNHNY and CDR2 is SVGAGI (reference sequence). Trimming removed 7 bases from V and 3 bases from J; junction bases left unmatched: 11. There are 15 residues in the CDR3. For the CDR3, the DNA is TGTGCCAGCACTCGGCGTAGGACAGGGCTCTACGAGCAGTACTTC. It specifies CASTRRRTGLYEQYF.

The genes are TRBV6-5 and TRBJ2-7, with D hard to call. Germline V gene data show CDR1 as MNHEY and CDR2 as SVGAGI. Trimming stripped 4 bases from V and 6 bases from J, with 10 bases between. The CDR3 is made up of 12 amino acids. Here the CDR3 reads CASSSRLLEQYF. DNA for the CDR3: TGTGCCAGCAGTTCCAGGCTCCTCGAGCAGTACTTC.

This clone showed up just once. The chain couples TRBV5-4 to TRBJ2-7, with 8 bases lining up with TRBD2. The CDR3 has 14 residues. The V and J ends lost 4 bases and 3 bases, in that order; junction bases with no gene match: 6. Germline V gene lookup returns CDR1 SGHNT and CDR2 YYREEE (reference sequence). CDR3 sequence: CASSLGGTSYEQYF. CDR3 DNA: TGTGCCAGCAGCCTAGGTGGGACTAGCTACGAGCAGTACTTC. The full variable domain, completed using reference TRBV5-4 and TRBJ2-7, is ETGVTQSPTHLIKTRGQQVTLRCSSQSGHNTVSWYQQALGQGPQFIFQYYREEENGRGNFPPRFSGLQFPNYSSELNVNALELDDSALYLCASSLGGTSYEQYFGPGTRLTVT.

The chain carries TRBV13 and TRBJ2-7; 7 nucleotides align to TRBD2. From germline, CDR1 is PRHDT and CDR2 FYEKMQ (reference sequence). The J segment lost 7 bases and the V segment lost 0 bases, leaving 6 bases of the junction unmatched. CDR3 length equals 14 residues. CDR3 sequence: CASSLGRGGREQYF. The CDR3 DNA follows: TGTGCCAGCAGCTTAGGCCGCGGGGGAAGGGAGCAGTACTTC.

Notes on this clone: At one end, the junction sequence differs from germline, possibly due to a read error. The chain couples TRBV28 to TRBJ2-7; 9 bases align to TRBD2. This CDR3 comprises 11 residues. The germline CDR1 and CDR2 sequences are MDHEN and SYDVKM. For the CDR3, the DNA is TGTGCCAGCAGCCCTGGGACTAGCAAAGACTTC. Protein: CASSPGTSKDF.

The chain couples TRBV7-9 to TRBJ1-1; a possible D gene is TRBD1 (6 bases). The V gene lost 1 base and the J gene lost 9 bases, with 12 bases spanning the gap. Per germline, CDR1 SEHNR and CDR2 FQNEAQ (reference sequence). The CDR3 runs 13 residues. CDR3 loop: CASSLVVDSQAFF. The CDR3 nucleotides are TGTGCCAGCAGCTTAGTTGTGGACAGCCAAGCTTTCTTT.

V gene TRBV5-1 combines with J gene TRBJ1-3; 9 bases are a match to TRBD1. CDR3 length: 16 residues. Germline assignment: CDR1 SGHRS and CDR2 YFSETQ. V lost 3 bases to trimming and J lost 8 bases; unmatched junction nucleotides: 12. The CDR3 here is CASSSWVPGQGHTIYF. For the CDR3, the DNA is TGCGCCAGCAGCTCATGGGTCCCGGGACAGGGACACACCATATATTTT.

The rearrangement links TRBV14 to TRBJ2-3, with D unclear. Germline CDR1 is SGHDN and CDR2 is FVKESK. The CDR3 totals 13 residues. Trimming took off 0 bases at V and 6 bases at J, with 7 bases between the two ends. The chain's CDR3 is CASSQEEWDTQYF. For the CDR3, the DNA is TGTGCCAGCAGCCAAGAAGAGTGGGATACGCAGTATTTT.

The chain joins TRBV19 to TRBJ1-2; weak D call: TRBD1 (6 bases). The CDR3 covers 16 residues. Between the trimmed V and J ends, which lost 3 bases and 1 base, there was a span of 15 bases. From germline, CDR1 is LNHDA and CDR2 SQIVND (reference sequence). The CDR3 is CASSISSRGGNYGYTF. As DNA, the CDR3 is TGTGCCAGTAGTATTTCCTCCCGAGGGGGTAACTATGGCTACACCTTC.

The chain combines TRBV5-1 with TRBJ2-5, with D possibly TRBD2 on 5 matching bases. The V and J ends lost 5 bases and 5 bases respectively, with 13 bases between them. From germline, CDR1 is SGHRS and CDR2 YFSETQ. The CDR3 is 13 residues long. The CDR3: CASRRTPSETQYF. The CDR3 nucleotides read TGCGCCAGCAGAAGGACTCCCAGTGAGACCCAGTACTTC. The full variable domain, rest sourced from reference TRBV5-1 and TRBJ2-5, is KAGVTQTPRYLIKTRGQQVTLSCSPISGHRSVSWYQQTPGQGLQFLFEYFSETQRNKGNFPGRFSGRQFSNSRSEMNVSTLELGDSALYLCASRRTPSETQYFGPGTRLLVL.

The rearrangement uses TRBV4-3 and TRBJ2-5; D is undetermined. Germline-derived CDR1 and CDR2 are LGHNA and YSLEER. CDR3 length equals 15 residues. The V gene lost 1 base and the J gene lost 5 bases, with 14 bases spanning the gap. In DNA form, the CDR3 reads TGCGCCAGCAGCCAAGGGTCTTCTCACGGTGAGACCCAGTACTTC. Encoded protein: CASSQGSSHGETQYF.

CDR3 in DNA: TGTGCCAGCACCAAGAGGGGGCGATCACCCCTCCACTTT. It yields the protein CASTKRGRSPLHF. V and J are TRBV7-2 and TRBJ1-6, with TRBD1 matching over 7 bases. The germline gives CDR1 SGHTA, CDR2 FQGNSA. The CDR3 loop spans 13 amino acids. V shed 7 bases and J 10 bases; nucleotides not matched to a gene: 7.

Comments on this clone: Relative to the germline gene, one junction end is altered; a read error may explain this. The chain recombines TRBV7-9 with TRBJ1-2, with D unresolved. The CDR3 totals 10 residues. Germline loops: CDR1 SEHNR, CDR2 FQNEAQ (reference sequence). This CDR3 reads CSSGRNGYTF. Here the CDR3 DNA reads TGTTCCAGCGGGAGGAATGGCTACACCTTC. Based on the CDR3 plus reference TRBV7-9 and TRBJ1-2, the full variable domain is DTGVSQNPRHKITKRGQNVTFRCDPISEHNRLYWYRQTLGQGPEFLTYFQNEAQLEKSRLLSDRFSAERPKGSFSTLEIQRTEQGDSAMYLCSSGRNGYTFGSGTRLTVV.

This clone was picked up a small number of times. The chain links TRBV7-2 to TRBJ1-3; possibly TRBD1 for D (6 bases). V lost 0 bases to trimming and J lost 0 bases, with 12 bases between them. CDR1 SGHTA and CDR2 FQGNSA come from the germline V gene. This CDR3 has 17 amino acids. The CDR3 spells CASSLAWGTSSGNTIYF. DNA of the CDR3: TGTGCCAGCAGCTTAGCATGGGGGACAAGCTCTGGAAACACCATATATTTT.

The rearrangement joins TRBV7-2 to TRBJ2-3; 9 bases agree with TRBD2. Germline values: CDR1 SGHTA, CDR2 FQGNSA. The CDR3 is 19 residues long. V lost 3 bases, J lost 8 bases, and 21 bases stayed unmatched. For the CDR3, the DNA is TGTGCCAGCAGCTTGATTCCAACGAAAAACGGCGGGAGGGCCGGTACGCAGTATTTT. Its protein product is CASSLIPTKNGGRAGTQYF.

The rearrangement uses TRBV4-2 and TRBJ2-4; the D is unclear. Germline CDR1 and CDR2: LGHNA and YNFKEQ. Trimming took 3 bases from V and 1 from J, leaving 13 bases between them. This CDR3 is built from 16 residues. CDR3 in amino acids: CASSHSGDAAKNIQYF. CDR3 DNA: TGTGCCAGCAGCCATTCCGGAGACGCGGCCAAAAACATTCAGTACTTC.

DNA for the CDR3: TGTGCCAGCAGCCCAGGGAACTACGAGCAGTACTTC. It specifies CASSPGNYEQYF. The chain employs TRBV11-3 and TRBJ2-7, with a tentative D call TRBD1 (5 bases). V was cut by 5 bases and J by 3 bases, with 8 bases left in between. This CDR3 has 12 residues. CDR1 and CDR2 (germline): SGHNT, YENEEA.